Listed below are T cell receptor beta chains from one sample, sequenced in a study of chemoradiotherapy in HPV16-positive cancers. Produced via immunoSEQ multiplex PCR; TCRdb's table is partial and in-frame only. The table lists under 15,000 clones, about 91% of them singletons. This specimen consisted of blood, obtained from a patient who underwent chemoradiotherapy. All receptors derive from a human donor with HPV-associated anogenital cancer. CDR3s include the opening cysteine and the closing phenylalanine or tryptophan. D genes are given only for firm matches.

D gene: TRBD1; V gene: TRBV5-1; J gene: TRBJ2-3; CDR3 DNA: TGCGCCAGCAGCTCGGGACAGGGGGGTGGTACGCAGTATTTT; CDR3 protein: CASSSGQGGGTQYF
D gene: NA; V gene: TRBV7-9; J gene: TRBJ2-2; CDR3 DNA: TGTGCCAGCAGCAGGGACACCAACACCGGGGAGCTGTTTTTT; CDR3 protein: CASSRDTNTGELFF
D gene: NA; V gene: TRBV13; J gene: TRBJ1-1; CDR3 DNA: TGTGCCAGCAGCAGTGACACTGAAGCTTTCTTT; CDR3 protein: CASSSDTEAFF
D gene: NA; V gene: TRBV18; J gene: TRBJ2-2; CDR3 DNA: TGTGCCAGCTCACCGTTTGGGGGCGCGAATACCGGGGAGCTGTTTTTT; CDR3 protein: CASSPFGGANTGELFF
D gene: TRBD2; V gene: TRBV9; J gene: TRBJ2-1; CDR3 DNA: TGTGCCAGCAGCGTCGGGAAGCGGGGGGGCCGAGATGAGCAGTTCTTC; CDR3 protein: CASSVGKRGGRDEQFF
D gene: TRBD2; V gene: TRBV11-2; J gene: TRBJ2-7; CDR3 DNA: TGTGCCAGCAGCTTTGTTAGCGGGAAAAACGAGCAGTACTTC; CDR3 protein: CASSFVSGKNEQYF
D gene: TRBD1; V gene: TRBV6-5; J gene: TRBJ1-1; CDR3 DNA: TGTGCCAGCGGATCGGAGGGGGCATTCTCTGAAGCTTTCTTT; CDR3 protein: CASGSEGAFSEAFF
D gene: NA; V gene: TRBV7-9; J gene: TRBJ1-1; CDR3 DNA: TGTGCCAGCAACTTAAAAGGGGGCACTGAAGCTTTCTTT; CDR3 protein: CASNLKGGTEAFF
D gene: NA; V gene: TRBV7-9; J gene: TRBJ1-2; CDR3 DNA: TGTGCCAGCAGCCCCCCCGGGAGGCGGGGGGCTGGCTATGGCTACACCTTC; CDR3 protein: CASSPPGRRGAGYGYTF
D gene: NA; V gene: TRBV6-5; J gene: TRBJ2-7; CDR3 DNA: TGTGCCAGCAGTTACTCGCACAGGTCCTACGAGCAGTACTTC; CDR3 protein: CASSYSHRSYEQYF